The 8 T cell receptor beta chains given below trace back to one sample, sequenced in a study of blood T cell repertoires in COVID-19. Profiling relied on immunoSEQ multiplex PCR, and the TCRdb table lists in-frame clones only, not all of them. This repertoire shows about 400,000 clones, about 90% found once; its top ten account for approximately 1.5%. Material for sequencing was PBMCs or T cells enriched from blood (not recorded which). The receptors derive from a woman aged 25 to 39 who had recovered from COVID-19.

The gene calls are TRBV30 and TRBJ1-6; D not certain. This CDR3 is 14 amino acids long. V dropped 3 bases and J dropped 7 bases, with 13 bases sitting between them. Germline V gives CDR1 GTSNPN, CDR2 SVGIG (reference sequence). CDR3 residues: CAWSQPGQNSPLHF. In DNA, the CDR3 is TGTGCCTGGAGCCAACCGGGTCAAAATTCACCCCTCCACTTT.

This chain joins TRBV5-1 and TRBJ2-5, with 8 bases fitting TRBD2. V lost 1 base, J lost 2 bases, and 7 bases stayed unmatched. The CDR3 spans 16 residues. The germline V gene has CDR1 SGHRS and CDR2 YFSETQ. CDR3 in amino acids: CASSLSASGQQETQYF. The DNA of the CDR3 is TGCGCCAGCAGCTTGTCGGCTAGCGGGCAGCAAGAGACCCAGTACTTC.

The sample holds one count of this clone. The V gene is TRBV7-9, the J gene TRBJ2-1; D uncertain. Germline loops: CDR1 SEHNR, CDR2 FQNEAQ (reference sequence). Trimming pared 4 bases from V and 0 bases from J, leaving 13 bases between. The CDR3 extends over 16 amino acids. CDR3 loop: CASSSRPRSSYNEQFF. The CDR3 DNA reads TGTGCCAGCAGCTCCCGACCGAGGAGCTCCTACAATGAGCAGTTCTTC.

DNA for the CDR3: TGTGCCAGCAGTCCTCTACAGGGCGCAGGAGGAGAGCAGTACTTC. Protein: CASSPLQGAGGEQYF. V and J are TRBV27 and TRBJ2-7; TRBD1 is a possible D gene (6 bases). The CDR3 runs 15 residues. CDR1 MNHEY and CDR2 SMNVEV come from the germline V gene (reference sequence). Trimming took 5 bases from V and 7 from J, leaving 21 bases between them.

The gene calls are TRBV5-6 and TRBJ1-5; 7 bases are a match to TRBD1. Germline V gene sequence: CDR1 SGHDT, CDR2 YYEEEE. V shed 0 bases, J shed 7 bases, and the junction held 16 bases outside the gene matches. The length of the CDR3 is 18 residues. The CDR3 is CASSLGPTGKLTLQPQHF. CDR3 nucleotides: TGTGCCAGCAGCTTGGGCCCGACAGGGAAATTGACTCTCCAGCCCCAGCATTTT.

This clone was counted a few times. The rearrangement uses TRBV12-5 and TRBJ1-2, with TRBD1 identical over 7 bases. The CDR3 has 12 residues. Germline V CDR1 and CDR2: LGHNT, FRNRAP. Losses at the gene ends were 7 bases for V and 4 bases for J; bases not matched to a gene: 3. DNA of the CDR3: TGTGCTAGTGTTAGGGACAGCTATGGCTACACCTTC. It encodes CASVRDSYGYTF.

The chain recombines TRBV18 with TRBJ1-5, with D unclear. This CDR3 has 15 amino acids. The germline CDR1 and CDR2 sequences are KGHSH and LQKENI. Deletions cut 3 bases from V and 3 bases from J, with 12 bases between. DNA for the CDR3: TGTGCCAGCTCACCGGCGGCGGCAGACAATCAGCCCCAGCATTTT. Translated, it gives CASSPAAADNQPQHF.

V usage is TRBV19 and J usage is TRBJ1-3; D is unclear. With 4 bases removed from V and 9 bases from J, the gap between germline ends came to 13 bases. Germline V lookup: CDR1 LNHDA, CDR2 SQIVND (reference sequence). The CDR3 is 13 amino acids. In DNA form, the CDR3 reads TGTGCCAGTAGTACAGGCTCCGCGGGCACCATATATTTT. This sequence encodes CASSTGSAGTIYF.